A selection of T cell receptor beta chains follows, all from one sample in a study of blood T cell repertoires in COVID-19. The table came from immunoSEQ multiplex PCR; TCRdb's copy has only in-frame clones and leaves some out. The profile shows 250,000 to 300,000 clones, approximately 90% of them singletons. The material sequenced was peripheral blood. The receptors were gathered from a man in his forties with acute or convalescent COVID-19. CDR3s include the opening cysteine and the closing phenylalanine or tryptophan. Fields, in order: J gene, CDR3 length, V gene, clone size, CDR3 protein. Clone size is not always given. Where it is, it says once, few, many or a class for expanded clones.

j_gene: TRBJ2-1
len: 14
v_gene: TRBV30
abundance: once
CDR3aa: CAWSLLSSYNEQFF

j_gene: TRBJ1-1
len: 14
v_gene: TRBV5-1
abundance: -
CDR3aa: CASEPGGLRTEAFF

j_gene: TRBJ1-3
len: 13
v_gene: TRBV30
abundance: -
CDR3aa: CAWGQGSGNTIYF

j_gene: TRBJ1-5
len: 12
v_gene: TRBV28
abundance: -
CDR3aa: CASSPPRGPQHF

j_gene: TRBJ2-3
len: 15
v_gene: TRBV4-1
abundance: -
CDR3aa: CASSLQTGIADTQYF

j_gene: TRBJ2-1
len: 20
v_gene: TRBV7-3
abundance: -
CDR3aa: CASSVRTSGGQYHNYNEQFF

j_gene: TRBJ2-3
len: 15
v_gene: TRBV29-1
abundance: -
CDR3aa: CSVTKGTGGTDTQYF

j_gene: TRBJ1-1
len: 14
v_gene: TRBV7-9
abundance: -
CDR3aa: CASVLQGYSTEAFF

j_gene: TRBJ1-1
len: 15
v_gene: TRBV5-1
abundance: -
CDR3aa: CASSDGTGRNTEAFF

j_gene: TRBJ2-1
len: 16
v_gene: TRBV5-1
abundance: -
CDR3aa: CASSLLRGTQYNEQFF

j_gene: TRBJ2-7
len: 16
v_gene: TRBV4-2
abundance: few
CDR3aa: CASSQDRQGPLGEQYF

j_gene: TRBJ2-7
len: 15
v_gene: TRBV6-4
abundance: -
CDR3aa: CASSDSGTSRYEQYF

j_gene: TRBJ1-5
len: 14
v_gene: TRBV7-2
abundance: -
CDR3aa: CASSLNAGYQPQHF

j_gene: TRBJ2-5
len: 14
v_gene: TRBV2
abundance: -
CDR3aa: CASSWTGPQETQYF

j_gene: TRBJ1-5
len: 13
v_gene: TRBV24-1
abundance: -
CDR3aa: CATSWGGNQPQHF

j_gene: TRBJ2-1
len: 13
v_gene: TRBV5-1
abundance: -
CDR3aa: CASSLEPSNEQFF

j_gene: TRBJ1-1
len: 14
v_gene: TRBV4-1
abundance: -
CDR3aa: CASSQPLGNTEAFF

j_gene: TRBJ2-2
len: 15
v_gene: TRBV2
abundance: -
CDR3aa: CASSPDSRGTGELFF

j_gene: TRBJ2-7
len: 14
v_gene: TRBV13
abundance: -
CDR3aa: CASSLGGQPYEQYF

j_gene: TRBJ1-2
len: 12
v_gene: TRBV3-1/TRBV3-2
abundance: -
CDR3aa: CASSRQGDGYTF

j_gene: TRBJ1-1
len: 14
v_gene: TRBV5-4
abundance: few
CDR3aa: CASSPRGRGTEAFF

j_gene: TRBJ1-1
len: 14
v_gene: TRBV15
abundance: once
CDR3aa: CATSRARGHTEAFF

j_gene: TRBJ1-5
len: 16
v_gene: TRBV7-8
abundance: -
CDR3aa: CASSLPGTYSNQPQHF

j_gene: TRBJ2-7
len: 13
v_gene: TRBV7-9
abundance: -
CDR3aa: CASSLRTEREQYF

j_gene: TRBJ1-3
len: 17
v_gene: TRBV4-2
abundance: -
CDR3aa: CASSQEGRHRPGNTIYF

j_gene: TRBJ1-2
len: 12
v_gene: TRBV5-6
abundance: -
CDR3aa: CASSLGQGGYTF

j_gene: TRBJ2-3
len: 13
v_gene: TRBV24-1
abundance: once
CDR3aa: CATSDSRADTQYF

j_gene: TRBJ1-3
len: 16
v_gene: TRBV3-1/TRBV3-2
abundance: few
CDR3aa: CASSQDPLSSGNTIYF

j_gene: TRBJ2-5
len: 13
v_gene: TRBV29-1
abundance: -
CDR3aa: CSAQGQGSRTQYF

j_gene: TRBJ1-2
len: 16
v_gene: TRBV14
abundance: -
CDR3aa: CASSQVRPRGHYGYTF

j_gene: TRBJ1-1
len: 15
v_gene: TRBV6-5
abundance: -
CDR3aa: CASSPIDRVNTEAFF

j_gene: TRBJ2-7
len: 14
v_gene: TRBV6-5
abundance: -
CDR3aa: CASSREDGSGEQYF

j_gene: TRBJ1-1
len: 15
v_gene: TRBV5-4
abundance: -
CDR3aa: CASSPPPGANTEAFF

j_gene: TRBJ1-6
len: 16
v_gene: TRBV5-1
abundance: -
CDR3aa: CASSSGASSYNSPLHF

j_gene: TRBJ2-1
len: 15
v_gene: TRBV3-1/TRBV3-2
abundance: -
CDR3aa: CASSHRQGAGNEQFF

j_gene: TRBJ1-5
len: 13
v_gene: TRBV5-6
abundance: -
CDR3aa: CASSVRRDQPQHF

j_gene: TRBJ1-3
len: 15
v_gene: TRBV19
abundance: -
CDR3aa: CASSGRGGRGNTIYF